This is a list of T cell receptor beta chains from one sample in a study of cytomegalovirus exposure and HLA in healthy donors. The method was immunoSEQ multiplex PCR; TCRdb's version includes in-frame clones alone and lacks a portion of them. The repertoire holds 90,000 to 100,000 clones, with about two thirds as singletons. Sample: PBMCs. The receptor set was obtained from a man in his fifties or sixties in good health and CMV-seronegative. CDR3s include the opening cysteine and the closing phenylalanine or tryptophan. The order of the fields is V gene, D gene, clone size, J gene, CDR3 length, CDR3 protein, CDR3 DNA. The D gene is left open where the match is weak. Only some rows state a clone size, as once, few, many or a class for expanded clones.

>TRBV19|TRBD2|few|TRBJ2-4|14
CASEPAGGTHIQYF
TGTGCCAGCGAACCCGCGGGAGGCACGCACATTCAGTACTTC
>TRBV15|-|-|TRBJ2-2|12
CATQLATGELFF
TGTGCCACCCAACTAGCCACCGGGGAGCTGTTTTTT
>TRBV6-5|-|-|TRBJ1-1|13
CASIDVRVSEAFF
TGTGCCAGCATCGATGTGAGGGTGTCTGAAGCTTTCTTT
>TRBV29-1|TRBD1|-|TRBJ1-1|12
CSVAAGGSEAFF
TGCAGCGTTGCGGCAGGGGGCTCTGAAGCTTTCTTT
>TRBV6-6|-|-|TRBJ1-3|15
CASSYYPGSGNTIYF
TGTGCCAGCAGTTACTATCCAGGTTCTGGAAACACCATATATTTT
>TRBV5-6|TRBD1|-|TRBJ1-1|16
CASSILGTVYVTEAFF
TGTGCCAGCAGCATACTCGGGACAGTATATGTCACTGAAGCTTTCTTT
>TRBV6-7|-|-|TRBJ1-1|15
CASSYRHGTSTEAFF
TGTGCCAGCAGTTACAGGCACGGGACATCGACTGAAGCTTTCTTT
>TRBV11-2|TRBD2|once|TRBJ2-7|16
CASRTQRAGGTYEQYF
TGTGCCAGCAGAACACAAAGGGCGGGAGGAACCTACGAGCAGTACTTC
>TRBV5-1|-|few|TRBJ1-1|14
CASSLDGGSTEAFF
TGCGCCAGCAGCTTGGATGGGGGCTCCACTGAAGCTTTCTTT
>TRBV6-1|TRBD2|few|TRBJ2-3|17
CASSERAGGYGTDTQYF
TGTGCCAGCAGTGAAAGAGCGGGGGGGTATGGCACAGATACGCAGTATTTT
>TRBV7-2|-|-|TRBJ1-5|14
CASSYDRTLGAQHF
TGTGCCAGCAGCTACGACAGGACCCTTGGGGCCCAGCATTTT
>TRBV15|TRBD1|-|TRBJ1-2|14
CATSRVGGGRGYTF
TGTGCCACCAGCAGAGTAGGAGGGGGCAGAGGCTACACCTTC
>TRBV4-2|-|-|TRBJ1-5|17
CASSPQAGVYSNQPQHF
TGTGCCAGCAGCCCACAGGCTGGAGTTTATAGCAATCAGCCCCAGCATTTT
>TRBV7-9|-|-|TRBJ2-5|15
CASSPRTALVETQYF
TGTGCCAGCAGCCCCCGGACAGCTCTTGTGGAGACCCAGTACTTC
>TRBV5-1|TRBD1|-|TRBJ2-7|15
CASSVGTGGSYEQYF
TGCGCCAGCAGCGTCGGGACAGGGGGTTCCTACGAGCAGTACTTC